These 25 T cell receptor beta chains originate from one sample sequenced in a study of T-cell memory formation after mild COVID-19. TCRdb re-called the 5' RACE reads through MiXCR, storing one row per CDR3 protein. This table holds 90,000 to 130,000 distinct CDR3 sequences, over 15% found once. The sequenced material came from PBMCs or a T cell subset sorted from them (not recorded which). These receptors were taken from a man aged 18-30 years who had mild COVID-19 (a few samples of this study predate the infection). Cell type and time point are not known.

This clonotype was picked up a small number of times. V and J are TRBV5-1 and TRBJ2-3; D is ambiguous. CDR1 and CDR2 from the germline V gene are SGHRS and YFSETQ. This CDR3 region has 15 residues. V shed 4 bases and J shed 2 bases, with 14 bases lying between them. The CDR3 protein is CASSQMRHFTDTQYF. As DNA, the CDR3 is TGCGCCAGCAGCCAAATGCGTCACTTCACAGATACGCAGTATTTT.

The chain links TRBV5-4 to TRBJ2-2; TRBD1 is a possible D gene (5 bases). CDR3 length: 16 residues. V was clipped by 0 bases and J by 6 bases, with 15 bases between them. Germline V gene sequence: CDR1 SGHNT, CDR2 YYREEE (reference sequence). The CDR3 sequence: CASSLGGPGNAGELFF. CDR3 in DNA: TGTGCCAGCAGCTTGGGGGGCCCAGGGAATGCCGGGGAGCTGTTTTTT.

The rearrangement joins TRBV4-1 to TRBJ2-4; no definite D call. This CDR3 has 18 residues. The V and J ends lost 1 base and 0 bases respectively, with 16 bases between them. In germline, CDR1 is MGHRA, CDR2 YSYEKL. CDR3 DNA sequence: TGCGCCAGCAGCCAAGCCCGTAGGGTTAAACTAGCCAAAAACATTCAGTACTTC. Amino acid sequence: CASSQARRVKLAKNIQYF.

This clonotype was observed a handful of times. The rearrangement uses TRBV4-1 and TRBJ2-1, with D perhaps being TRBD1 or TRBD2 (5 bases each). The CDR3 sequence is 14 residues long. Germline V gives CDR1 MGHRA, CDR2 YSYEKL. Trimming removed 4 bases at V and 8 bases at J, with 15 bases between. CDR3 bases: TGCGCCAGCAGCCGAAGTGGCCGGGGCGATGAGCAGTTCTTC. This gives the protein CASSRSGRGDEQFF.

This clonotype occurred a few times. The V and J genes are TRBV2 and TRBJ2-2; 9 positions match TRBD1. The CDR3 is 13 amino acids. V dropped 4 bases and J dropped 13; count of bases not matched to a gene: 7. CDR1 SNHLY and CDR2 FYNNEI come from the germline V gene. CDR3 protein: CASSAPGTGTLFF. For the CDR3, the DNA is TGTGCCAGCAGTGCCCCAGGGACAGGGACGCTGTTTTTT.

The CDR3 sequence: CASSTGQDREQYV. CDR3 bases: TGTGCCAGCAGCACGGGACAGGATCGCGAGCAGTACGTC. The chain couples TRBV7-9 to TRBJ2-7, with 8 bases fitting TRBD1. V gave up 5 bases and J gave up 6 bases; unmatched junction bases: 6. Germline CDR1 SEHNR, CDR2 FQNEAQ (reference sequence). CDR3 length: 13 amino acids.

The V and J genes are TRBV4-3 and TRBJ2-2; TRBD2 might be the D (6 bases). Deletions cut 1 base from V and 0 bases from J, with 12 bases between. The CDR3 has 17 residues. Germline loops: CDR1 LGHNA, CDR2 YSLEER. CDR3 sequence: CASSQVGGGANTGELFF. The CDR3, as DNA: TGCGCCAGCAGCCAAGTTGGAGGAGGGGCGAACACCGGGGAGCTGTTTTTT.

The chain recombines TRBV6-5 with TRBJ2-5; D tentatively reads TRBD1 or TRBD2 (5 bases each). The length of the CDR3 is 14 residues. The germline CDR1 and CDR2 sequences are MNHEY and SVGAGI. V gave up 0 bases and J gave up 3 bases, with 8 bases separating them. The CDR3 region has the DNA TGTGCCAGCAGTTACTCAGGGACCAAAGAGACCCAGTACTTC. Amino acid sequence: CASSYSGTKETQYF.

The genes are TRBV7-2 and TRBJ2-1; 7 positions match TRBD1. Germline values: CDR1 SGHTA, CDR2 FQGNSA. V shed 6 bases and J 4 bases; nucleotides not matched to a gene: 9. The CDR3 totals 15 residues. CDR3 DNA: TGTGCCAGCAGAATAACCGGGACAGATTACAATGAGCAGTTCTTC. It is translated as CASRITGTDYNEQFF. Complete variable domain (other parts from reference TRBV7-2 and TRBJ2-1): GAGVSQSPSNKVTEKGKDVELRCDPISGHTALYWYRQSLGQGLEFLIYFQGNSAPDKSGLPSDRFSAERTGGSVSTLTIQRTQQEDSAVYLCASRITGTDYNEQFFGPGTRLTVL.

In nucleotides, the CDR3 is TGTGCCAGCAGCTTAGGTTCGGGGGAGAGTACAGATACGCAGTATTTT. Amino acids: CASSLGSGESTDTQYF. This chain uses TRBV7-9 with TRBJ2-3; possibly TRBD2 for D (6 bases). Germline CDR1 SEHNR, CDR2 FQNEAQ (reference sequence). V dropped 1 base and J dropped 3 bases, with 14 bases sitting between them. The CDR3 consists of 16 residues.

The J gene is TRBJ1-5, the V gene TRBV18; D not resolved. The CDR3 has 14 amino acids. Trimming took off 2 bases at V and 0 bases at J, with 5 bases between the two ends. The germline gives CDR1 KGHSH, CDR2 LQKENI. This chain's CDR3 is CASSPGLSNQPQHF. CDR3 DNA: TGTGCCAGCTCACCAGGGCTTAGCAATCAGCCCCAGCATTTT.

The chain carries TRBV5-1 and TRBJ1-1, with D possibly matching TRBD1 (6 bases). Germline V gene data show CDR1 as SGHRS and CDR2 as YFSETQ. V dropped 2 bases and J dropped 0 bases, with 14 bases sitting between them. This CDR3 has 16 amino acids. The CDR3: CASSFGQLGLNTEAFF. As DNA, the CDR3 is TGCGCCAGCAGCTTCGGACAGTTGGGATTGAACACTGAAGCTTTCTTT.

This clonotype has ten or more counts. V is TRBV12-3 or TRBV12-4 and J is TRBJ2-1; D may be TRBD1 or TRBD2 (5 bases each). Trimming stripped 6 bases from V and 7 bases from J, with 19 bases between. This CDR3 spans 15 amino acids. The CDR3 here is CASSPRGDARNEQFF. The DNA for the CDR3 is TGTGCCAGCAGCCCCAGAGGGGATGCTCGGAATGAGCAGTTCTTC.

The V and J genes are TRBV12-3 or TRBV12-4 and TRBJ2-4, with 7 positions matching TRBD1. The CDR3 has 15 amino acids. The V segment lost 6 bases and the J segment 2 bases; nucleotides outside the gene matches: 7. For the CDR3, the DNA is TGTGCCAGCAGCGGCAGGGGGTCCCCCAAAAACATTCAGTACTTC. Protein product: CASSGRGSPKNIQYF.

The V call is TRBV7-6, the J call TRBJ2-7, with 10 bases aligning to TRBD2. This CDR3 region has 14 residues. V lost 5 bases to trimming and J lost 2 bases; unmatched junction nucleotides: 3. From germline, CDR1 is SGHVS and CDR2 FNYEAQ. CDR3 sequence reads: CASSVSGGTYEQYF. In DNA, the CDR3 is TGTGCCAGCAGCGTTAGCGGGGGGACCTACGAGCAGTACTTC.

This clonotype was seen only a few times. The genes are TRBV6-5 and TRBJ2-3; TRBD2 agrees at 13 bases. The CDR3 is 15 amino acids. J gave up 4 bases and V 11 bases, and 9 bases lay outside the gene matches. Germline values: CDR1 MNHEY, CDR2 SVGAGI. The CDR3 sequence is CAAELAGGPSDTQYF. The CDR3 bases are TGTGCCGCCGAACTAGCGGGGGGGCCGTCAGATACGCAGTATTTT.

In this sample, this clonotype turned up many times. The chain carries TRBV5-1 and TRBJ2-7; D not certain. Germline values: CDR1 SGHRS, CDR2 YFSETQ. This CDR3 spans 12 amino acids. V lost 2 bases and J lost 5, with 8 bases in between. CDR3 bases: TGCGCCAGCAGCTTTAGCAATGACGAGCAGTACTTC. Protein product: CASSFSNDEQYF.

The rearrangement joins TRBV11-1 to TRBJ2-2; 7 bases are a match to TRBD1. This CDR3 has 15 residues. V lost 1 base, J lost 4 bases, and 3 bases stayed unmatched. The germline V gene encodes CDR1 SGHAT and CDR2 FQDESV (reference sequence). Here the CDR3 DNA reads TGTGCCAGCAGCTTAGAGACAGGGCCCACCGGGGAGCTGTTTTTT. This sequence encodes CASSLETGPTGELFF.

The V call is TRBV10-3, the J call TRBJ2-1; D perhaps matches TRBD2 (5 bases). CDR3 length equals 15 residues. Germline CDR1 reads ENHRY; CDR2 reads SYGVKD. V was shortened by 2 bases and J by 3 bases, with 11 bases between the two germline ends. The CDR3 protein is CAISEGGQSYNEQFF. DNA for the CDR3: TGTGCCATCAGTGAGGGAGGTCAGAGCTACAATGAGCAGTTCTTC.

The CDR3 here is CASSLMLAGVEETQYF. CDR3 nucleotides: TGTGCCAGCAGCTTGATGCTAGCGGGGGTGGAGGAGACCCAGTACTTC. This chain connects TRBV5-6 to TRBJ2-5; 10 nucleotides line up with TRBD2. Germline V lookup: CDR1 SGHDT, CDR2 YYEEEE. V dropped 1 base and J dropped 5; count of bases not matched to a gene: 8. This CDR3 has 16 residues.

This clonotype was observed a handful of times. The chain joins TRBV20-1 to TRBJ2-3, with D possibly TRBD1 on 6 matching bases. The CDR3 extends over 15 amino acids. The germline V gene encodes CDR1 DFQATT and CDR2 SNEGSKA (reference sequence). Trimming shortened V by 5 bases and J by 0 bases, and 15 bases separated the two germline ends. The CDR3 reads CSAAGVPFSTDTQYF. CDR3 nucleotides: TGCAGTGCTGCAGGGGTGCCTTTTAGCACAGATACGCAGTATTTT.

In this sample, this clonotype turned up many times. The chain recombines TRBV5-5 with TRBJ2-7; D is unresolved. CDR3 size: 14 residues. V gave up 1 base and J gave up 1 base, with 9 bases separating them. Germline CDR1 SGHKS, CDR2 YYEKEE (reference sequence). This chain's CDR3 is CASSLLSASYEQYV. The CDR3 DNA reads TGTGCCAGCAGCTTGTTGTCTGCATCCTACGAGCAGTACGTC.

The CDR3 loop reads CASSFPAGGADTQYF. The DNA of the CDR3 is TGTGCCAGCAGCTTCCCCGCAGGGGGGGCAGATACGCAGTATTTT. This chain links TRBV13 with TRBJ2-3, with D perhaps TRBD1 or TRBD2 (7 bases each). The CDR3 is 15 amino acids. Germline assignment: CDR1 PRHDT and CDR2 FYEKMQ (reference sequence). Trimming cost V 3 bases and J 4 bases, with 14 bases left between them.

This clonotype was seen a single time. The V gene is TRBV12-3 or TRBV12-4, the J gene TRBJ1-1, with D tentatively TRBD1 (6 bases). CDR3 length: 15 residues. V was shortened by 5 bases and J by 0 bases, with 13 bases between the two germline ends. CDR3: CASSNRARMNTEAFF. Here the CDR3 DNA reads TGTGCCAGCAGTAACAGGGCGCGCATGAACACTGAAGCTTTCTTT.

This rearrangement joins TRBV7-3 to TRBJ2-7; possible D gene TRBD1, 5 bases. V lost 0 bases, J lost 5 bases, and 14 bases lay in between. This CDR3 contains 15 residues. In germline, CDR1 is SGHTA, CDR2 FQGTGA. CDR3 residues: CASSLTSDRSHEQYF. Written as DNA, the CDR3 is TGTGCCAGCAGCTTAACTTCAGACAGAAGCCACGAGCAGTACTTC. Supplemented by reference TRBV7-3 and TRBJ2-7, the full variable domain reads GAGVSQTPSNKVTEKGKYVELRCDPISGHTALYWYRQSLGQGPEFLIYFQGTGAADDSGLPNDRFFAVRPEGSVSTLKIQRTERGDSAVYLCASSLTSDRSHEQYFGPGTRLTVT.